This TCR beta chain stems from a study of Graves' ophthalmopathy and Graves' hyperthyroidism. Among the exclusions were patients with other autoimmune diseases, uncontrolled infections, pregnancy or lactation. As the template, RNA transcripts were used to amplify TCR beta CDR3 regions. RT-PCR in the first round used HTBI primers; a second-round multiplex PCR followed. Using its own MiXCR run on the multiplex PCR reads, TCRdb lists one record per CDR3 protein. The table includes roughly 220,000 distinct CDR3 sequences, less than 55% detected once. This CDR3 has 16 amino acids. Germline assignment: CDR1 SNHLY and CDR2 FYNNEI. V lost 1 base and J lost 0, with 10 bases in between.

The chain joins TRBV2 to TRBJ1-5; tentative D call: TRBD1 (5 bases). This sequence was found in an adult man with Graves' ophthalmopathy. Sequencing used peripheral blood. DNA of the CDR3: TGTGCCAGCAGTGAAGAGGGACCTTATAGCAATCAGCCCCAGCATTTT. It specifies CASSEEGPYSNQPQHF.